This record covers a single T cell receptor (beta chain). TCRdb reanalysed the 5' RACE reads using MiXCR and keeps one entry per CDR3 protein. Of roughly 320,000 distinct CDR3 sequences in the sample, 28% were seen once. This sample stems from a study of T-cell memory formation after mild COVID-19. The germline CDR1 and CDR2 sequences are DFQATT and SNEGSKA (reference sequence). The CDR3 loop spans 15 amino acids. V shed 3 bases and J 3 bases; nucleotides not matched to a gene: 8. The receptor was derived from an adult woman who had mild COVID-19 (a few samples of this study predate the infection). Cell type and time point are not known. Sequencing input: PBMCs or a T cell subset sorted from them (not recorded which). The V and J genes are TRBV20-1 and TRBJ2-7; TRBD2 matches at 10 bases. The CDR3 spells CSASFPGLAIYEQYF. DNA for the CDR3: TGCAGTGCTAGCTTTCCGGGACTAGCGATCTACGAGCAGTACTTC.